The 30 T cell receptor beta chains in this list originate from one sample, sequenced in a study of blood T cell repertoires in COVID-19. Generated by immunoSEQ multiplex PCR, the TCRdb table keeps only in-frame clones and is missing some. Here the sample spans around 170,000 clones, 86% being singletons. The material sequenced was peripheral blood. These TCRs come from a woman aged 25 to 45 with active or convalescent COVID-19.

The chain is built from TRBV30 and TRBJ1-1; TRBD1 matches 9 bases. This CDR3 region has 13 residues. The trim removed 3 bases at V and 1 base at J, leaving 0 bases unmatched. Germline values: CDR1 GTSNPN, CDR2 SVGIG (reference sequence). The CDR3 bases are TGTGCCTGGAGGGACAGGGGGAACACTGAAGCTTTCTTT. As protein: CAWRDRGNTEAFF.

The chain joins TRBV10-1 to TRBJ2-1, with a tentative D call TRBD1 (5 bases). CDR1 and CDR2 from the germline V gene are WNHNN and SYGVQD (reference sequence). V was trimmed by 4 bases and J by 0 bases, leaving 7 bases between them. The CDR3 has 14 residues. The CDR3 coding sequence is TGCGCCAGCAGTGGACAGAGCTCCTACAATGAGCAGTTCTTC. Protein sequence: CASSGQSSYNEQFF.

The chain combines TRBV6-5 with TRBJ1-2, with TRBD1 identical over 7 bases. Germline V gives CDR1 MNHEY, CDR2 SVGAGI. J was trimmed by 4 bases and V by 7 bases; bases with no gene match: 12. The CDR3 is 15 residues long. The CDR3 DNA reads TGTGCCAGCAAAGAACCGGGACAGTCTTTCTATGGCTACACCTTC. It yields the protein CASKEPGQSFYGYTF.

The V gene is TRBV19, the J gene TRBJ2-1; 7 nucleotides match TRBD2. J lost 8 bases, V lost 3 bases, and 4 bases had no gene match. The germline CDR1 and CDR2 sequences are LNHDA and SQIVND (reference sequence). This CDR3 has 13 amino acids. CDR3 coding DNA: TGTGCCAGTAGTATGATCGCGGGGGATGAGCAGTTCTTC. Protein product: CASSMIAGDEQFF.

This chain links TRBV5-6 with TRBJ1-1; 11 bases line up with TRBD1. The CDR3 is made up of 15 amino acids. Germline CDR1 reads SGHDT; CDR2 reads YYEEEE. J gave up 4 bases and V 3 bases, and 5 bases lay outside the gene matches. The CDR3 nucleotides are TGTGCCAGCAGCTCACCCGGGACAGGGGGCACTGAAGCTTTCTTT. Translated, it gives CASSSPGTGGTEAFF.

The chain combines TRBV30 with TRBJ1-3; the D gene is possibly TRBD1 (5 bases). The germline V gene has CDR1 GTSNPN and CDR2 SVGIG (reference sequence). The CDR3 consists of 16 residues. V was cut by 0 bases and J by 4 bases, with 16 bases left in between. CDR3 in amino acids: CAWSVSGTWSGNTIYF. DNA for the CDR3: TGTGCCTGGAGTGTATCCGGGACTTGGTCCGGAAACACCATATATTTT.

This clone was observed once. This chain joins TRBV28 and TRBJ2-2; unclear D gene. V lost 6 bases, J lost 1 base, and 6 bases lay in between. The germline V gene encodes CDR1 MDHEN and CDR2 SYDVKM. This CDR3 contains 13 residues. CDR3: CASRPGNTGELFF. In DNA form, the CDR3 reads TGTGCCAGCAGACCGGGGAACACCGGGGAGCTGTTTTTT.

This clone was detected only a few times. This sequence joins TRBV4-1 and TRBJ1-5; D is unresolved. V dropped 4 bases and J dropped 0 bases, with 10 bases sitting between them. The CDR3 extends over 15 amino acids. Germline V gene lookup returns CDR1 MGHRA and CDR2 YSYEKL. CDR3 sequence reads: CASSPGGLSNQPQHF. The CDR3 DNA follows: TGCGCCAGCAGCCCGGGAGGGCTTAGCAATCAGCCCCAGCATTTT.

The chain carries TRBV27 and TRBJ2-7, with D maybe TRBD1 (5 bases). Germline V gives CDR1 MNHEY, CDR2 SMNVEV (reference sequence). Trimming took 3 bases from V and 3 from J, leaving 15 bases between them. The CDR3 length is 15 residues. In DNA, the CDR3 is TGTGCCAGCAGTTTTCAAGGACACGGGTACTACGAGCAGTACTTC. Translation: CASSFQGHGYYEQYF.

The chain has TRBV7-2 and TRBJ2-2; possible D gene TRBD1, 6 bases. Trimming took off 7 bases at V and 2 bases at J, with 14 bases between the two ends. Per the germline V gene, CDR1 is SGHTA and CDR2 is FQGNSA. The CDR3 has 15 amino acids. The CDR3 bases are TGTGCCAGCAAACCGGGACAAGCCAACACCGGGGAGCTGTTTTTT. This encodes CASKPGQANTGELFF.

The chain couples TRBV29-1 to TRBJ2-3; maybe TRBD1 (5 bases). Germline V gene lookup returns CDR1 SQVTM and CDR2 ANQGSEA. The CDR3 runs to 12 residues. Trimming removed 6 bases at V and 5 bases at J, with 12 bases between. The CDR3 sequence: CSVLVGQDTQYF. CDR3 DNA: TGCAGCGTGTTGGTGGGGCAAGATACGCAGTATTTT.

The chain links TRBV7-6 to TRBJ2-2; D may be TRBD1 (5 bases). Germline V lookup: CDR1 SGHVS, CDR2 FNYEAQ. Trimming cost V 3 bases and J 5 bases, with 16 bases left between them. This CDR3 is built from 16 residues. Here the CDR3 DNA reads TGTGCCAGCAGCTTTTTTCAGGGTTTAGTGACCGGGGAGCTGTTTTTT. Translated: CASSFFQGLVTGELFF.

This chain uses TRBV29-1 with TRBJ2-2; the match to TRBD2 covers 12 bases. Trimming removed 4 bases from V and 7 bases from J; junction bases left unmatched: 7. The germline CDR1 and CDR2 sequences are SQVTM and ANQGSEA. The CDR3 has 15 amino acids. The CDR3 region is CSVGASGGAVGELFF. CDR3 DNA: TGCAGCGTTGGCGCTAGCGGGGGGGCGGTCGGGGAGCTGTTTTTT.

V gene TRBV5-4 combines with J gene TRBJ2-7; 11 nucleotides agree with TRBD2. The CDR3 loop spans 16 amino acids. The germline V gene encodes CDR1 SGHNT and CDR2 YYREEE (reference sequence). Trimming took 3 bases from V and 3 from J; bases not matched to a gene: 8. In DNA, the CDR3 is TGTGCCAGCAGCTCCTTGGGGACTAGCGGATTCTACGAGCAGTACTTC. It translates to CASSSLGTSGFYEQYF.

The genes are TRBV4-2 and TRBJ2-4, with D hard to call. CDR1 LGHNA and CDR2 YNFKEQ come from the germline V gene. V gave up 0 bases and J gave up 0 bases, with 12 bases separating them. The CDR3 is 17 residues long. CDR3 nucleotide sequence: TGTGCCAGCAGCCAAGATCAGGTTTTACTAGCCAAAAACATTCAGTACTTC. Amino acids: CASSQDQVLLAKNIQYF.

V is TRBV7-9 and J is TRBJ2-5; 10 positions agree with TRBD2. The CDR3 totals 15 residues. V lost 6 bases to trimming and J lost 5 bases; unmatched junction nucleotides: 9. The germline gives CDR1 SEHNR, CDR2 FQNEAQ (reference sequence). CDR3 in DNA: TGTGCCAGCAGTACCAGCGGGGGGGCCGGGGAGACCCAGTACTTC. Encoded protein: CASSTSGGAGETQYF. Using reference TRBV7-9 and TRBJ2-5 for the parts outside the CDR3, the full variable domain is DTGVSQNPRHKITKRGQNVTFRCDPISEHNRLYWYRQTLGQGPEFLTYFQNEAQLEKSRLLSDRFSAERPKGSFSTLEIQRTEQGDSAMYLCASSTSGGAGETQYFGPGTRLLVL.

The chain links TRBV27 to TRBJ1-6; 9 bases are a match to TRBD1. The V segment lost 3 bases and the J segment 3 bases; nucleotides outside the gene matches: 9. The CDR3 spans 18 residues. Germline assignment: CDR1 MNHEY and CDR2 SMNVEV (reference sequence). The CDR3 loop is CASSFAPDRGYYNSPLHF. DNA for the CDR3: TGTGCCAGCAGTTTCGCGCCGGACAGGGGCTACTATAATTCACCCCTCCACTTT.

V gene TRBV5-1 combines with J gene TRBJ1-2, with TRBD1 identical over 8 bases. Germline CDR1 is SGHRS and CDR2 is YFSETQ. The J segment lost 4 bases and the V segment lost 4 bases, leaving 9 bases of the junction unmatched. The CDR3 is 15 residues long. CDR3 nucleotide sequence: TGCGCCAGCAGCCAAGAGACAGGGGTTGGCTATGGCTACACCTTC. Encoded protein: CASSQETGVGYGYTF. Full variable domain (remainder filled in from reference TRBV5-1 and TRBJ1-2): KAGVTQTPRYLIKTRGQQVTLSCSPISGHRSVSWYQQTPGQGLQFLFEYFSETQRNKGNFPGRFSGRQFSNSRSEMNVSTLELGDSALYLCASSQETGVGYGYTFGSGTRLTVV.

The rearrangement joins TRBV10-3 to TRBJ2-2, with TRBD1 matching 9 bases. Looked up from germline, CDR1 is ENHRY and CDR2 is SYGVKD. Trimming at V came to 0 bases and at J to 8 bases, leaving 7 bases not matched to a gene. CDR3 size: 16 residues. The CDR3 region has the DNA TGTGCCATCAGTGAGTCGGGACAGGGCCTTTTTGGGGAGCTGTTTTTT. Its protein product is CAISESGQGLFGELFF.

This clone was seen only a few times. This chain connects TRBV2 to TRBJ1-1, with D possibly TRBD1 on 5 matching bases. Trimming left V 2 bases short and J 2 bases short, with 9 bases between. Germline V gives CDR1 SNHLY, CDR2 FYNNEI. This CDR3 is 14 amino acids long. CDR3 nucleotides: TGTGCCAGCAGTGAATATGGGACTAACACTGAAGCTTTCTTT. It is translated as CASSEYGTNTEAFF.

The V gene is TRBV29-1, the J gene TRBJ2-7; tentative D call: TRBD2 (6 bases). The germline gives CDR1 SQVTM, CDR2 ANQGSEA. This CDR3 is 10 amino acids long. Trimming removed 7 bases from V and 5 bases from J, with 9 bases in between. The CDR3 nucleotides are TGCAGCGCCGGAGGGGACGAGCAGTACTTC. Protein product: CSAGGDEQYF.

The chain combines TRBV18 with TRBJ2-1, with D hard to call. Trimming shortened V by 2 bases and J by 6 bases, and 14 bases separated the two germline ends. The CDR3 spans 15 residues. The germline CDR1 and CDR2 sequences are KGHSH and LQKENI. CDR3: CASSPMAEPPNEQFF. The CDR3, as DNA: TGTGCCAGCTCACCAATGGCGGAACCCCCCAATGAGCAGTTCTTC.

V and J are TRBV5-1 and TRBJ2-2; no clear D. The CDR3 length is 12 residues. The ends were cut back, 4 bases at V and 2 bases at J, with 3 bases in the middle. Per germline, CDR1 SGHRS and CDR2 YFSETQ. In DNA form, the CDR3 reads TGCGCCAGCAGCCCAAACACCGGGGAGCTGTTTTTT. Its protein product is CASSPNTGELFF.

This chain joins TRBV7-2 and TRBJ1-2; TRBD1 aligns across 7 bases. With V trimmed by 5 bases and J by 9 bases, 9 bases remained unmatched. The length of the CDR3 is 13 residues. The germline V gene encodes CDR1 SGHTA and CDR2 FQGNSA. CDR3 nucleotides: TGTGCCAGCAGCGTGGGACAGATTCCGAGCTACACCTTC. Amino acids: CASSVGQIPSYTF.

V usage is TRBV10-3 and J usage is TRBJ2-7; 10 positions match TRBD1. J was trimmed by 0 bases and V by 5 bases; bases with no gene match: 7. Per the germline V gene, CDR1 is ENHRY and CDR2 is SYGVKD. This CDR3 has 16 amino acids. The chain's CDR3 is CAISLGQGVSSYEQYF. CDR3 DNA: TGTGCCATCAGTCTTGGACAGGGGGTTAGCTCCTACGAGCAGTACTTC.

This chain connects TRBV15 to TRBJ1-1, with D possibly TRBD1 on 5 matching bases. Germline lookup yields CDR1 LNHNV and CDR2 YYDKDF (reference sequence). CDR3 size: 13 residues. V lost 2 bases to trimming and J lost 2 bases, with 6 bases between them. CDR3 loop: CATSRRGNTEAFF. The CDR3 nucleotides read TGTGCCACCAGCAGAAGGGGTAACACTGAAGCTTTCTTT.

The chain has TRBV4-1 and TRBJ1-2, with D perhaps matching TRBD1 (5 bases). Germline values: CDR1 MGHRA, CDR2 YSYEKL. This CDR3 is built from 15 residues. Trimming took 0 bases from V and 4 from J, leaving 12 bases between them. DNA of the CDR3: TGCGCCAGCAGCCAAGAGTCCCCAGGGCGCTATGGCTACACCTTC. The encoded protein is CASSQESPGRYGYTF.

The V call is TRBV20-1, the J call TRBJ1-1; unclear D gene. V lost 3 bases and J 8 bases, leaving 13 bases between the germline ends. The CDR3 extends over 12 amino acids. Germline CDR1 and CDR2: DFQATT and SNEGSKA (reference sequence). CDR3 residues: CSASRGYSEAFF. The CDR3 DNA sequence: TGCAGTGCTAGTCGAGGGTATTCGGAAGCTTTCTTT.

The J gene is TRBJ2-5, the V gene TRBV5-1, with D hard to call. CDR3 length equals 12 residues. In germline, CDR1 is SGHRS, CDR2 YFSETQ. V lost 4 bases and J lost 2, with 6 bases in between. The chain's CDR3 is CASSEEQETQYF. CDR3 sequence (DNA): TGCGCCAGCAGCGAAGAGCAAGAGACCCAGTACTTC. Variable domain in full (rest from reference TRBV5-1 and TRBJ2-5): KAGVTQTPRYLIKTRGQQVTLSCSPISGHRSVSWYQQTPGQGLQFLFEYFSETQRNKGNFPGRFSGRQFSNSRSEMNVSTLELGDSALYLCASSEEQETQYFGPGTRLLVL.

This chain uses TRBV3-1 (or the pseudogene TRBV3-2) with TRBJ1-1; 7 bases are a match to TRBD1. V shed 3 bases and J 1 base; nucleotides not matched to a gene: 8. Per the germline V gene, CDR1 is LGHDT and CDR2 is YNNKEL (reference sequence). CDR3 length: 16 residues. CDR3 DNA: TGTGCCAGCAGCCAGCCGGGAACAGGGGCGAACACTGAAGCTTTCTTT. Its translation: CASSQPGTGANTEAFF.